These 5 T cell receptor beta chains originate from one sample sequenced in a study of cytomegalovirus exposure and HLA in healthy donors. The PCR employed 60 Vbeta primers together with 13 Jbeta primers. TCRdb's table, derived via immunoSEQ multiplex PCR, lists solely in-frame clones and lacks some. The table includes about 270,000 clones, approximately 70% detected once. Sequencing was performed on PBMCs. These receptors originate from a female donor in good health and CMV-seronegative.

The chain recombines TRBV7-3 with TRBJ2-3; possibly TRBD1 for D (5 bases). V was clipped by 5 bases and J by 6 bases, with 9 bases between them. There are 12 residues in the CDR3. Germline loops: CDR1 SGHTA, CDR2 FQGTGA. The DNA for the CDR3 is TGTGCCAGCAGCGCAGCAGGGGATACGCAGTATTTT. Protein sequence: CASSAAGDTQYF.

This chain links TRBV2 with TRBJ2-2, with 7 nucleotides matching TRBD2. Per the germline V gene, CDR1 is SNHLY and CDR2 is FYNNEI. This CDR3 spans 17 amino acids. V lost 6 bases and J lost 3; bases outside the gene matches: 13. CDR3 loop: CASRASIAGRDTGELFF. The CDR3, as DNA: TGTGCCAGCAGGGCGTCTATAGCGGGTAGGGACACCGGGGAGCTGTTTTTT.

This clone has only one observation. The J gene is TRBJ1-3, the V gene TRBV19; maybe TRBD1 (5 bases). The germline V gene has CDR1 LNHDA and CDR2 SQIVND (reference sequence). The CDR3 length is 14 residues. V was pared by 9 bases and J by 0 bases, with 12 bases between. The CDR3 DNA reads as TGTGCCAGCCACCAAGGGGACTCTGGAAACACCATATATTTT. Translating it yields CASHQGDSGNTIYF.

This chain links TRBV7-9 with TRBJ2-1, with 7 nucleotides matching TRBD2. Trimming at V came to 1 base and at J to 4 bases, leaving 4 bases not matched to a gene. The CDR3 consists of 15 residues. Germline V gene lookup returns CDR1 SEHNR and CDR2 FQNEAQ (reference sequence). CDR3 protein: CASSLGTRPYNEQFF. In DNA form, the CDR3 reads TGTGCCAGCAGCTTAGGGACTAGACCTTACAATGAGCAGTTCTTC.

There are a few counts of this clone. The V call is TRBV5-1, the J call TRBJ1-5, with 8 bases identical to TRBD1. The ends lost 4 bases at V and 6 bases at J; junction bases unmatched: 6. The CDR3 runs 14 residues. Germline V gene data show CDR1 as SGHRS and CDR2 as YFSETQ. CDR3 DNA: TGCGCCAGCAGCCCCGGACAGGGTGGTCAGCCCCAGCATTTT. Protein: CASSPGQGGQPQHF.